Shown below are 32 T cell receptor beta chains from a single sample sequenced in a study of cytomegalovirus exposure and HLA in healthy donors. The primer mix had 60 Vbeta and 13 Jbeta primers. The method was immunoSEQ multiplex PCR; TCRdb's version includes in-frame clones alone and lacks a portion of them. The sample has roughly 250,000 clones, roughly 80% seen once. Sample: PBMCs. The receptors shown here come from a girl aged 2 to 9 in good health and CMV-seronegative.

A few counts support this clone. The V call is TRBV6-5, the J call TRBJ1-5; TRBD1 is a possible D gene (5 bases). Germline CDR1 reads MNHEY; CDR2 reads SVGAGI. The CDR3 is 15 residues long. V lost 6 bases and J 0 bases, leaving 12 bases between the germline ends. CDR3 region: CASRGVAYSNQPQHF. CDR3 in DNA: TGTGCCAGCAGAGGGGTGGCTTATAGCAATCAGCCCCAGCATTTT.

The J gene is TRBJ2-5, the V gene TRBV19, with a tentative D call TRBD2 (6 bases). Gene TRBJ2-7 matches the end of the DNA better, so the J call may be wrong. The CDR3 is 13 amino acids. Germline-derived CDR1 and CDR2 are LNHDA and SQIVND (reference sequence). This CDR3 is CASAGGSSYEQYF. Written as DNA, the CDR3 is TGTGCCAGTGCCGGGGGTTCCTCCTACGAGCAGTACTTC.

The chain has TRBV4-1 and TRBJ1-3; D remains ambiguous. CDR1 is MGHRA, CDR2 YSYEKL, per germline. Trimming took 3 bases from V and 0 from J, leaving 9 bases between them. CDR3 length equals 15 residues. This CDR3 is CASSHDGNSGNTIYF. CDR3 nucleotides: TGCGCCAGCAGCCACGACGGGAACTCTGGAAACACCATATATTTT.

The genes are TRBV9 and TRBJ1-2, with 7 bases fitting TRBD1. The germline V gene encodes CDR1 SGDLS and CDR2 YYNGEE. The CDR3 has 12 amino acids. V lost 7 bases, J lost 5 bases, and 5 bases stayed unmatched. The CDR3 loop reads CASVDRVYGYTF. In DNA form, the CDR3 reads TGTGCCAGCGTCGACAGGGTGTATGGCTACACCTTC.

The chain's CDR3 is CASSLGTSGNTDTQYF. The CDR3 region has the DNA TGCGCCAGCAGCCTAGGGACTAGCGGTAACACAGATACGCAGTATTTT. The chain recombines TRBV5-1 with TRBJ2-3; 11 bases map to TRBD2. The V and J ends lost 4 bases and 2 bases, in that order; junction bases with no gene match: 6. Germline V CDR1 and CDR2: SGHRS, YFSETQ. This CDR3 has 16 residues. The variable domain in full, with the rest retrieved from reference TRBV5-1 and TRBJ2-3, is KAGVTQTPRYLIKTRGQQVTLSCSPISGHRSVSWYQQTPGQGLQFLFEYFSETQRNKGNFPGRFSGRQFSNSRSEMNVSTLELGDSALYLCASSLGTSGNTDTQYFGPGTRLTVL.

The chain is built from TRBV28 and TRBJ2-5; TRBD1 matches 9 bases. J lost 2 bases, V lost 7 bases, and 11 bases had no gene match. The CDR3 is 16 residues long. Germline CDR1 MDHEN, CDR2 SYDVKM. The DNA of the CDR3 is TGTGCCAGCACTACACCGGACAGGGGACTTCAAGAGACCCAGTACTTC. This encodes CASTTPDRGLQETQYF. Using reference TRBV28 and TRBJ2-5 for the parts outside the CDR3, the full variable domain is DVKVTQSSRYLVKRTGEKVFLECVQDMDHENMFWYRQDPGLGLRLIYFSYDVKMKEKGDIPEGYSVSREKKERFSLILESASTNQTSMYLCASTTPDRGLQETQYFGPGTRLLVL.

The gene calls are TRBV7-2 and TRBJ1-5; TRBD1 is a possible D gene (6 bases). The CDR3 length is 14 residues. CDR1 SGHTA and CDR2 FQGNSA come from the germline V gene. V gave up 4 bases and J gave up 9 bases, with 16 bases separating them. The CDR3 sequence: CASSSTEGGGPQHF. The DNA for the CDR3 is TGTGCCAGCAGCTCCACAGAGGGAGGGGGGCCCCAGCATTTT.

The chain joins TRBV10-3 to TRBJ2-3, with TRBD2 as a possible D gene (5 bases). The CDR3 is 16 amino acids. The V gene's germline CDR1 is ENHRY and CDR2 SYGVKD. V gave up 9 bases and J gave up 0 bases, with 19 bases separating them. For the CDR3, the DNA is TGTGCCATAGATAGCTCTGAGAGGACTAGCACAGATACGCAGTATTTT. It specifies CAIDSSERTSTDTQYF.

V gene TRBV11-2 combines with J gene TRBJ1-4, with D perhaps TRBD1 (6 bases). CDR1 is SGHAT, CDR2 FQNNGV, per germline. Between the trimmed V and J ends, which lost 2 bases and 5 bases, there was a span of 12 bases. The CDR3 spans 15 residues. The CDR3 nucleotides read TGTGCCAGCAGCTTAACCTCAGGGACAAATGAAAAACTGTTTTTT. Its protein product is CASSLTSGTNEKLFF. The full variable domain, its missing parts supplied by reference TRBV11-2 and TRBJ1-4, is EAGVAQSPRYKIIEKRQSVAFWCNPISGHATLYWYQQILGQGPKLLIQFQNNGVVDDSQLPKDRFSAERLKGVDSTLKIQPAKLEDSAVYLCASSLTSGTNEKLFFGSGTQLSVL.

The chain joins TRBV7-9 to TRBJ2-5; TRBD1 aligns across 10 bases. The better agreement between TRBJ2-7 and the DNA end casts doubt on the J call. Germline lookup yields CDR1 SEHNR and CDR2 FQNEAQ (reference sequence). The CDR3 runs 15 residues. CDR3 amino acids: CASSSFRDRGGEQYF. Written as DNA, the CDR3 is TGTGCCAGCAGCTCATTCCGGGACAGGGGAGGCGAGCAGTACTTC.

The chain carries TRBV6-1 and TRBJ2-3, with D hard to call. The V gene's germline CDR1 is MNHNS and CDR2 SASEGT. CDR3 length: 13 amino acids. V lost 4 bases to trimming and J lost 3 bases, with 8 bases between them. The DNA for the CDR3 is TGTGCCAGCAGTGTTTCTAGGACAGATACGCAGTATTTT. The encoded protein is CASSVSRTDTQYF.

This clone was detected only a few times. The chain links TRBV27 to TRBJ2-7; maybe TRBD2 (5 bases). V gave up 5 bases and J gave up 10 bases, with 18 bases separating them. The CDR3 is 13 amino acids. In germline, CDR1 is MNHEY, CDR2 SMNVEV (reference sequence). CDR3 amino acids: CASSTGPSLKQYF. CDR3 coding DNA: TGTGCCAGCAGTACCGGACCTAGCCTTAAACAGTACTTC.

V and J are TRBV27 and TRBJ2-2, with 8 nucleotides matching TRBD2. CDR1 is MNHEY, CDR2 SMNVEV, per germline (reference sequence). The CDR3 has 18 amino acids. The V gene end was trimmed by 2 bases and the J gene end by 5 bases; junction bases not matched to a gene: 13. Here the CDR3 reads CASSLGLAWHWRTGELFF. The CDR3, as DNA: TGTGCCAGCAGTTTAGGACTAGCTTGGCATTGGAGGACCGGGGAGCTGTTTTTT.

The rearrangement uses TRBV9 and TRBJ2-3; maybe TRBD1 (6 bases). Trimming left V 0 bases short and J 2 bases short, with 13 bases between. The CDR3 runs 16 residues. From germline, CDR1 is SGDLS and CDR2 YYNGEE. In DNA form, the CDR3 reads TGTGCCAGCAGCGTAGGGACAAGGGGGTCCACAGATACGCAGTATTTT. It yields the protein CASSVGTRGSTDTQYF.

CDR3 in amino acids: CSVRGSNEQFF. CDR3 coding DNA: TGCAGCGTTAGAGGCTCCAATGAGCAGTTCTTC. The chain couples TRBV29-1 to TRBJ2-1; D call uncertain. V was trimmed by 5 bases and J by 6 bases, leaving 8 bases between them. This CDR3 spans 11 amino acids. Germline V CDR1 and CDR2: SQVTM, ANQGSEA.

The table lists this clone with a few counts. The chain couples TRBV28 to TRBJ1-4; D not certain. The CDR3 contains 15 residues. Per germline, CDR1 MDHEN and CDR2 SYDVKM. V lost 7 bases, J lost 7 bases, and 19 bases lay in between. The CDR3 region has the DNA TGTGCCAGCATACATAGCCATCTAGAGGGTGAAAAACTGTTTTTT. This sequence encodes CASIHSHLEGEKLFF. Full variable domain (missing parts from reference TRBV28 and TRBJ1-4): DVKVTQSSRYLVKRTGEKVFLECVQDMDHENMFWYRQDPGLGLRLIYFSYDVKMKEKGDIPEGYSVSREKKERFSLILESASTNQTSMYLCASIHSHLEGEKLFFGSGTQLSVL.

This clone was counted once. The chain carries TRBV14 and TRBJ2-1, with TRBD1 matching over 7 bases. V shed 9 bases, J shed 7 bases, and the junction held 12 bases outside the gene matches. This CDR3 is built from 14 residues. Per germline, CDR1 SGHDN and CDR2 FVKESK. CDR3 region: CARGRQGCWNEQFF. The CDR3, as DNA: TGTGCCAGGGGAAGACAGGGATGTTGGAATGAGCAGTTCTTC. Supplemented by reference TRBV14 and TRBJ2-1, the full variable domain reads EAGVTQFPSHSVIEKGQTVTLRCDPISGHDNLYWYRRVMGKEIKFLLHFVKESKQDESGMPNNRFLAERTGGTYSTLKVQPAELEDSGVYFCARGRQGCWNEQFFGPGTRLTVL.

The V call is TRBV7-9, the J call TRBJ1-1; possibly TRBD1 for D (5 bases). The CDR3 loop spans 16 amino acids. The germline V and J ends were trimmed by 2 bases and 4 bases, with 17 bases remaining between them. Germline V gene sequence: CDR1 SEHNR, CDR2 FQNEAQ (reference sequence). The CDR3 sequence: CASSLPSGRASTEAFF. CDR3 nucleotide sequence: TGTGCCAGCAGCTTACCATCGGGCAGGGCCAGCACTGAAGCTTTCTTT. The whole variable domain, filled in from reference TRBV7-9 and TRBJ1-1, reads DTGVSQNPRHKITKRGQNVTFRCDPISEHNRLYWYRQTLGQGPEFLTYFQNEAQLEKSRLLSDRFSAERPKGSFSTLEIQRTEQGDSAMYLCASSLPSGRASTEAFFGQGTRLTVV.

The chain uses TRBV29-1 and TRBJ1-1; D is ambiguous. The length of the CDR3 is 13 residues. Trimming stripped 4 bases from V and 0 bases from J, with 9 bases between. Germline V gene data show CDR1 as SQVTM and CDR2 as ANQGSEA. The CDR3 coding sequence is TGCAGCGTTGGATCCAGTTTGAACACTGAAGCTTTCTTT. It is translated as CSVGSSLNTEAFF. The whole variable domain, filled in from reference TRBV29-1 and TRBJ1-1, reads SAVISQKPSRDICQRGTSLTIQCQVDSQVTMMFWYRQQPGQSLTLIATANQGSEATYESGFVIDKFPISRPNLTFSTLTVSNMSPEDSSIYLCSVGSSLNTEAFFGQGTRLTVV.

The J gene is TRBJ2-3, the V gene TRBV7-9; 8 nucleotides line up with TRBD1. V shed 0 bases, J shed 6 bases, and the junction held 8 bases outside the gene matches. Germline V gene data show CDR1 as SEHNR and CDR2 as FQNEAQ (reference sequence). The CDR3 consists of 16 residues. CDR3: CASSLAQGAFADTQYF. CDR3 nucleotide sequence: TGTGCCAGCAGCTTAGCGCAGGGGGCGTTCGCCGATACGCAGTATTTT.

The genes are TRBV12-5 and TRBJ2-2, with D perhaps matching TRBD1 (6 bases). The CDR3 sequence is 14 residues long. Between the trimmed V and J ends, which lost 4 bases and 1 base, there was a span of 7 bases. Germline CDR1 reads LGHNT; CDR2 reads FRNRAP. CDR3 protein: CASGSGQNTGELFF. The CDR3 DNA reads as TGTGCTAGTGGTTCGGGACAGAACACCGGGGAGCTGTTTTTT.

V gene TRBV28 combines with J gene TRBJ1-5; D is undetermined. Germline V CDR1 and CDR2: MDHEN, SYDVKM. Trimming took 6 bases from V and 3 from J, leaving 6 bases between them. There are 12 residues in the CDR3. The CDR3 DNA is TGTGCCAGCAGGAGTGCCAATCAGCCCCAGCATTTT. Amino acids: CASRSANQPQHF.

This chain connects TRBV6-5 to TRBJ1-1, with D tentatively TRBD1 (5 bases). Germline V gene lookup returns CDR1 MNHEY and CDR2 SVGAGI. V was trimmed by 6 bases and J by 1 base, leaving 12 bases between them. This CDR3 has 14 amino acids. The CDR3 here is CASRGGVANTEAFF. DNA of the CDR3: TGTGCCAGCAGGGGAGGGGTCGCGAACACTGAAGCTTTCTTT.

CDR3 coding DNA: TGCGCCAGCAGCCCCCGGGGACAGACGCGTGAAGCTTTCTTT. Amino acid sequence: CASSPRGQTREAFF. The J gene is TRBJ1-1, the V gene TRBV5-1, with 7 bases lining up with TRBD1. The CDR3 is 14 residues long. The V gene end was trimmed by 4 bases and the J gene end by 7 bases; junction bases not matched to a gene: 10. Germline-derived CDR1 and CDR2 are SGHRS and YFSETQ.

J is TRBJ1-1 and V is TRBV7-8, with 9 bases fitting TRBD1. With 6 bases clipped from V and 4 bases from J, the junction kept 9 bases outside the gene matches. Germline CDR1 SGHVS, CDR2 FQNEAQ. This CDR3 spans 15 amino acids. DNA for the CDR3: TGTGCCAGCAGTTATCCGGGACAGGGATTCACTGAAGCTTTCTTT. This sequence encodes CASSYPGQGFTEAFF.

The rearrangement uses TRBV6-5 and TRBJ1-2, with D perhaps matching TRBD1 (5 bases). This CDR3 is 14 amino acids long. Trimming cost V 10 bases and J 0 bases, with 15 bases left between them. The germline gives CDR1 MNHEY, CDR2 SVGAGI. CDR3: CATNRIRANYGYTF. For the CDR3, the DNA is TGTGCCACCAACAGGATTCGAGCTAACTATGGCTACACCTTC.

This chain connects TRBV4-1 to TRBJ2-7, with 7 positions matching TRBD1. Germline CDR1 and CDR2: MGHRA and YSYEKL. The CDR3 sequence is 15 residues long. V lost 3 bases, J lost 2 bases, and 7 bases stayed unmatched. CDR3 coding DNA: TGCGCCAGCAGCCAGAGTGAGACAGGGCCCTACGAGCAGTACTTC. It yields the protein CASSQSETGPYEQYF.

V usage is TRBV29-1 and J usage is TRBJ1-4; D unresolved. The CDR3 contains 11 residues. The ends were cut back, 5 bases at V and 7 bases at J, with 8 bases in the middle. CDR1 is SQVTM and CDR2 is ANQGSEA in the germline V gene. The CDR3 DNA sequence: TGCAGCGTTCCCACCAGTGAAAAACTGTTTTTT. Amino acids: CSVPTSEKLFF.

This chain links TRBV29-1 with TRBJ1-2, with a possible D match to TRBD1 (6 bases). Trimming shortened V by 4 bases and J by 0 bases, and 12 bases separated the two germline ends. The CDR3 consists of 14 residues. The germline V gene encodes CDR1 SQVTM and CDR2 ANQGSEA. CDR3 in amino acids: CSVGRDTANYGYTF. The CDR3 DNA follows: TGCAGCGTTGGTCGGGACACAGCTAACTATGGCTACACCTTC.

The V call is TRBV7-9, the J call TRBJ1-1; 8 positions agree with TRBD1. Germline lookup yields CDR1 SEHNR and CDR2 FQNEAQ (reference sequence). This CDR3 spans 11 amino acids. The V and J ends lost 6 bases and 8 bases, in that order; junction bases with no gene match: 2. The CDR3 protein is CASRRTGEAFF. The CDR3 coding sequence is TGTGCCAGCAGGCGGACAGGGGAAGCTTTCTTT. The variable domain in full, completed from reference TRBV7-9 and TRBJ1-1, reads DTGVSQNPRHKITKRGQNVTFRCDPISEHNRLYWYRQTLGQGPEFLTYFQNEAQLEKSRLLSDRFSAERPKGSFSTLEIQRTEQGDSAMYLCASRRTGEAFFGQGTRLTVV.

The chain has TRBV27 and TRBJ1-1; 7 bases are shared with TRBD1. The CDR3 consists of 17 residues. V was pared by 3 bases and J by 5 bases, with 15 bases of the junction left unmatched. Per germline, CDR1 MNHEY and CDR2 SMNVEV (reference sequence). The CDR3 protein is CASSLPPDRTGMTEAFF. The DNA for the CDR3 is TGTGCCAGCAGTTTGCCTCCTGATAGGACAGGAATGACTGAAGCTTTCTTT.

The rearrangement uses TRBV9 and TRBJ2-7; 9 positions agree with TRBD2. The CDR3 is 17 residues long. CDR1 and CDR2 (germline): SGDLS, YYNGEE. V trimming: 0 bases; J trimming: 3 bases; junction bases outside the gene matches: 10. The CDR3 DNA sequence: TGTGCCAGCAGCGTAGGAGCGGGAGGCCCGAGGTACTACGAGCAGTACTTC. Translating it yields CASSVGAGGPRYYEQYF. Filled out from reference TRBV9 and TRBJ2-7, the complete variable domain reads DSGVTQTPKHLITATGQRVTLRCSPRSGDLSVYWYQQSLDQGLQFLIQYYNGEERAKGNILERFSAQQFPDLHSELNLSSLELGDSALYFCASSVGAGGPRYYEQYFGPGTRLTVT.